This T cell receptor beta chain was captured in a study of blood T cells in healthy people across ages (dated by TCRdb to the mid-2010s). About the investigation overall: In model experiments, roughly one uniquely barcoded TCR beta cDNA molecule per two T cells was captured by template switching. The study analyzed two additional independent replicas of 1 million unique cDNA reads from the same blood draw for two donors, one aged 18 to 29 and one aged 80 or older. The donors were divided into four age groups: young (average roughly 15 years), middle-aged (about 40), aged (roughly 60) and long-lived (82). To avoid experimental bias, donors of different ages were spread randomly across the sequencing lanes. To track age-related changes in TCR beta repertoire diversity, the study relied on deep sequencing normalized with unique cDNA molecular identifiers. Results and caveats for the whole study, not just this receptor: As age increased, observed TCR beta diversity per million T cells dropped in a roughly linear way, and a significant reduction was already evident by age about 40. The CMV infection status of donors was not known, potentially confounding age-related changes in expanded clonotypes. Compared with the aged group, more naive CD4+ T cells, fewer expanded clones and increased TCR diversity were shown by the long-lived group, suggesting age selection. There was a strong correlation between observed TCR beta diversity and the percentage of naive T cells measured by flow cytometry. Conclusive comparison of naive and antigen-experienced compartments was prevented by the profiling of bulk unsorted PBMCs. Estimates of total diversity based on one million sequenced T cells were considered lower bounds and underestimates.

As for this clonotype: Its antigen is still unknown. No qualities accompany the bases; no much larger clone lies one base away.

The donors were 40 or so Caucasian individuals from Russia, aged roughly 6 to 100 years, who were systemically healthy. Each donor gave 9.5 to 10 milliliters of peripheral blood, drawn into EDTA-treated Vacutainer tubes. PBMCs were isolated by Ficoll-Paque density-gradient centrifugation, with at least 7 million obtained per sample. Total RNA was extracted from PBMCs with Trizol reagent, with at least 6 micrograms obtained per sample. For every donor, flow cytometry on a PBMC aliquot measured the percentage of naive CD45RAhigh/CD27high T cells. The library was generated by 5' RACE. Sequencing instrument: Illumina HiSeq 2500. A second about 7 to 12 cycle PCR used a sample-barcoded 5' primer and a J-beta primer mix. Each TCR beta cDNA molecule received a unique molecular identifier from a template-switch 5' adaptor carrying 12 random nucleotides. At least 2.5 million CDR3-containing paired-end reads were obtained from each sample. All of the RNA was converted into first-strand cDNA using the Mint cDNA synthesis kit, with a TRBC-specific oligonucleotide serving as the primer. Following uracil-DNA glycosylase treatment, all cDNA underwent a first 18-cycle PCR with the universal primers M1SS and BC2_uni_R. For the original study's pipeline: Normalization of each sample was performed by random selection of 1 million high-quality reads, each carrying a distinct molecular identifier. Reads with shared molecular identifiers were discarded instead of being binned into consensus sequences. MiTCR, set to a Q25 quality threshold and the strictest error-elimination algorithm, was used for CDR3 identification, clonotype clustering and error correction. A nonparametric unseen species model with Euler transformation was used to estimate a lower bound on total TCR beta diversity. In TCRdb, the public reads were trimmed at Q25 with fastp and aligned with MiXCR, with productive beta chains retained. Each CDR3 protein appears once, grouped with its most common genes and DNA. Here the V and J calls rest on TCRdb's processing, not on the authors' analysis. The sample yields 950,000 to 1,200,000 distinct CDR3 sequences; more than 30% were counted once. The ten largest account for around 13% of the sample.

CDR1 and CDR2, looked up from the germline V gene, are MNHEY and SVGAGI. Its CDR3 holds 14 amino acids, cysteine through phenylalanine. Only CDR3 DNA is held: 42 bases, read in frame from base 1. V loses 6 bases of germline sequence and J loses 7 bases, and the interval between the two ends is 16 bases. This receptor was taken from a man aged 18 to 30 in good health. The chain joins TRBV6-5 to TRBJ2-1; no D gene is confidently identified. The sequenced sample was blood. DNA sequence: TGTGCCAGCAGCCGTGGGAAGGTTTGGAATGAGCAGTTCTTC. It encodes CASSRGKVWNEQFF.